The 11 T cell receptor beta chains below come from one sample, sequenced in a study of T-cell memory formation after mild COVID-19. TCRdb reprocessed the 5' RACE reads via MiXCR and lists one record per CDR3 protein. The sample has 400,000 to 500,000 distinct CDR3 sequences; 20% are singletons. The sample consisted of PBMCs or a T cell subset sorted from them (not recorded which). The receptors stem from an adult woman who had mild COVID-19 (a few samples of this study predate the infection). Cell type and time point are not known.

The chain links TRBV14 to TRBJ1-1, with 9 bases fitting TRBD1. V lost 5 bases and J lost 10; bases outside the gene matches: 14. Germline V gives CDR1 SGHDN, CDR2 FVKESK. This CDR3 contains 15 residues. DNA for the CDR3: TGTGCCAGCAGCGGAGGGACAGGGCTGCGGGTCGGAGCTTTCTTT. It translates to CASSGGTGLRVGAFF.

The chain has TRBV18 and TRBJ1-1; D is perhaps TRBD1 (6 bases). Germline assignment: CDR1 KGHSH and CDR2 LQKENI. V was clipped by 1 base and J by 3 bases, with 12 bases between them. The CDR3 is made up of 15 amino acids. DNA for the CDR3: TGTGCCAGCTCACCACTCAAGGGGGTCTACACTGAAGCTTTCTTT. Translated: CASSPLKGVYTEAFF.

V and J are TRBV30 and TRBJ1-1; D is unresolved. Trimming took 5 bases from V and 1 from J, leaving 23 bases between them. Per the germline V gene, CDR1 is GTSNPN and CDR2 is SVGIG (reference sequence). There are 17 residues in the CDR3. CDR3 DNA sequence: TGTGCCTGGGGTGGGCCCACGAAGGAACAAGAGAACACTGAAGCTTTCTTT. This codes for CAWGGPTKEQENTEAFF.

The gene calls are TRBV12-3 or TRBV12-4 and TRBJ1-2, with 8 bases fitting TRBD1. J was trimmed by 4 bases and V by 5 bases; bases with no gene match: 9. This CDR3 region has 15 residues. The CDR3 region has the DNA TGTGCCAGCAGTACAACAGGGGGACAGGCCTATGGCTACACCTTC. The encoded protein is CASSTTGGQAYGYTF.

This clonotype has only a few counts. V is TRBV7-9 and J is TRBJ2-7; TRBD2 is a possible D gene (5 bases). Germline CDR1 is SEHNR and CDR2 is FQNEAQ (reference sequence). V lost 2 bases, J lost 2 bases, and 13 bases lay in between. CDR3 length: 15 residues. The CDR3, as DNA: TGTGCCAGCAGCTTATCGGCCGGACTTCCCTACGAGCAGTACTTC. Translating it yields CASSLSAGLPYEQYF.

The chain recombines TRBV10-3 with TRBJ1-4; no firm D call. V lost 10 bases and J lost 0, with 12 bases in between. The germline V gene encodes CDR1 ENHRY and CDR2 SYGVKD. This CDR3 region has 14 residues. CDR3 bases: TGTGCCACAGGACGGGCCGCAACTAATGAAAAACTGTTTTTT. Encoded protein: CATGRAATNEKLFF.

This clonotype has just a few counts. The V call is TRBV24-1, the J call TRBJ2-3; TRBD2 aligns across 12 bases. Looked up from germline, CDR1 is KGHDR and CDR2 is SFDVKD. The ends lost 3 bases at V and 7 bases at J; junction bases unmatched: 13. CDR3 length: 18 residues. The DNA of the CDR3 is TGTGCCACCAGTGATCCTGGGACTAGCGGGCCCGTCGTCTATACGCAGTATTTT. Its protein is CATSDPGTSGPVVYTQYF.

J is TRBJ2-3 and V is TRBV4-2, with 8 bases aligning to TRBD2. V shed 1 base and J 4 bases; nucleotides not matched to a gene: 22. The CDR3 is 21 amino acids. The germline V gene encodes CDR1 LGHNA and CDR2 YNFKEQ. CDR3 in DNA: TGTGCCAGCAGCCAAGGTACCCCCCCTAGATTGGGGACTAGAACGGCAGATACGCAGTATTTT. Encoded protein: CASSQGTPPRLGTRTADTQYF.

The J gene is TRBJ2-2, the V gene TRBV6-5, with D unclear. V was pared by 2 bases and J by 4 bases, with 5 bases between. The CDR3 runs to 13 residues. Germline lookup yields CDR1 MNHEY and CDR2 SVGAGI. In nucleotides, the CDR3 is TGTGCCAGCAGTTACGGGCGCACCGGGGAGCTGTTTTTT. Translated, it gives CASSYGRTGELFF.

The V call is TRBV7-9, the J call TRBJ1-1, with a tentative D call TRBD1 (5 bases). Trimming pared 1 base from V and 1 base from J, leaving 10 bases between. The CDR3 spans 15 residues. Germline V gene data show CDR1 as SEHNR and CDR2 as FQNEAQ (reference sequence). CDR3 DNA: TGTGCCAGCAGCTTAGGTTGGGGCCCGAACACTGAAGCTTTCTTT. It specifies CASSLGWGPNTEAFF. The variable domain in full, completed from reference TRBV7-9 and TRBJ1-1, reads DTGVSQNPRHKITKRGQNVTFRCDPISEHNRLYWYRQTLGQGPEFLTYFQNEAQLEKSRLLSDRFSAERPKGSFSTLEIQRTEQGDSAMYLCASSLGWGPNTEAFFGQGTRLTVV.

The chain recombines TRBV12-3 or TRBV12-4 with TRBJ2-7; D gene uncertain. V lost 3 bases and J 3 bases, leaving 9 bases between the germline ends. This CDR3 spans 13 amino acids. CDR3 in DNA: TGTGCCAGCAGTTTGTGGGAAAACTACGAGCAGTACTTC. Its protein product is CASSLWENYEQYF.